A selection of T cell receptor beta chains follows, all from one sample in a study of blood T cell repertoires in COVID-19. Data came from immunoSEQ multiplex PCR; TCRdb stores just in-frame clones and leaves some out. This table has 450,000 to 500,000 clones, roughly 90% appearing once. The sequenced sample was PBMCs or T cells enriched from blood (not recorded which). These TCRs come from a woman aged 18-30 years who had recovered from COVID-19. Both conserved end residues are part of each CDR3. Fields, in order: D gene, J gene, V gene, clone size, CDR3 protein, CDR3 DNA. The D gene is left open where the match is weak. Rows may omit the clone size; those that give it use once, few, many or a size class.

>-|TRBJ1-6|TRBV19|-
CASSPRTENSPLHF
TGTGCCAGTAGTCCCCGGACAGAGAATTCACCCCTCCACTTT
>-|TRBJ2-3|TRBV7-2|-
CASSLNQADTQYF
TGTGCCAGCAGCCTTAACCAGGCAGATACGCAGTATTTT
>-|TRBJ1-1|TRBV20-1|-
CSAVFDTEAFF
TGCAGTGCCGTATTTGACACTGAAGCTTTCTTT
>TRBD1|TRBJ1-4|TRBV2|-
CASSRQGTNEKLFF
TGTGCCAGCAGCCGACAGGGAACTAATGAAAAACTGTTTTTT
>TRBD1|TRBJ1-1|TRBV20-1|-
CSASEDRGLGANTEAFF
TGCAGTGCTAGTGAGGACAGGGGGCTCGGGGCGAACACTGAAGCTTTCTTT
>TRBD1|TRBJ1-2|TRBV28|-
CASSFSRGIGYTF
TGTGCCAGCAGTTTTTCCAGGGGGATAGGCTACACCTTC
>-|TRBJ1-4|TRBV7-9|-
CASSQPGQGDGKLFF
TGTGCCAGCAGCCAACCGGGCCAGGGCGACGGAAAACTGTTTTTT
>-|TRBJ2-5|TRBV7-2|-
CASSGANQETQYF
TGTGCCAGCAGCGGTGCGAATCAAGAGACCCAGTACTTC
>-|TRBJ2-2|TRBV10-3|once
CAVRGGGTGELFF
TGTGCCGTCAGAGGGGGGGGAACCGGGGAGCTGTTTTTT
>-|TRBJ2-7|TRBV14|few
CASSQGHRPYEQYF
TGTGCCAGCAGCCAAGGGCACAGACCCTACGAGCAGTACTTC
>TRBD1|TRBJ1-1|TRBV5-1|few
CASSPIGTVDTEAFF
TGCGCCAGCAGCCCTATTGGGACAGTGGACACTGAAGCTTTCTTT
>-|TRBJ1-2|TRBV5-5|-
CASSLGQINYGYTF
TGTGCCAGCAGCTTGGGACAGATTAACTATGGCTACACCTTC
>TRBD1|TRBJ1-4|TRBV5-1|-
CASSSNPGQGEKLFF
TGCGCCAGCAGCTCTAACCCGGGACAGGGTGAAAAACTGTTTTTT
>-|TRBJ2-7|TRBV15|once
CATSARTAPQGYVEQYF
TGTGCCACCAGCGCCCGGACGGCTCCCCAGGGTTACGTCGAGCAGTACTTC
>-|TRBJ1-2|TRBV30|once
CAWSRGRDGYTF
TGTGCCTGGAGTCGGGGGAGGGATGGCTACACCTTC
>TRBD2|TRBJ2-2|TRBV7-3|-
CASSSSGGSDGELFF
TGTGCCAGCAGCTCTAGCGGGGGGAGCGACGGGGAGCTGTTTTTT
>TRBD1|TRBJ1-2|TRBV4-1|-
CASSQDNRGDYGYTF
TGCGCCAGCAGCCAAGATAACAGGGGCGACTATGGCTACACCTTC
>TRBD1|TRBJ2-3|TRBV23-1|-
CALTGCSTDTQYF
TGCGCCCTGACAGGGTGTAGCACAGATACGCAGTATTTT
>-|TRBJ2-7|TRBV3-1/TRBV3-2|-
CASSQAVGAYEQYF
TGTGCCAGCAGCCAAGCGGTCGGGGCCTACGAGCAGTACTTC
>-|TRBJ1-1|TRBV15|-
CATRGDRNEAFF
TGTGCCACCAGAGGTGACAGGAATGAAGCTTTCTTT
>-|TRBJ1-2|TRBV5-1|once
CASSLGGDHYTF
TGCGCCAGCAGCTTGGGCGGGGATCACTACACCTTC
>-|TRBJ1-2|TRBV6-6|-
CASSPRVSPGANGYTF
TGTGCCAGCAGTCCCCGCGTGTCTCCAGGGGCGAATGGCTACACCTTC
>-|TRBJ1-1|TRBV19|-
CASTLNPLGPNTEAFF
TGTGCCAGTACCCTAAACCCTCTGGGGCCGAACACTGAAGCTTTCTTT
>TRBD2|TRBJ2-1|TRBV5-8|few
CASSLKGTKNEQFF
TGTGCCAGCAGCTTGAAGGGGACTAAAAATGAGCAGTTCTTC
>-|TRBJ1-5|TRBV3-1/TRBV3-2|-
CAGDGRDCHQPQHF
TGTGCCGGAGACGGCAGGGACTGCCATCAGCCCCAGCATTTT
>-|TRBJ1-3|TRBV27|-
CASSLSYGGGNTIYF
TGTGCCAGCAGTTTATCGTATGGAGGAGGAAACACCATATATTTT
>TRBD1|TRBJ2-6|TRBV4-2|-
CASSRGTADSSGANVLTF
TGTGCCAGCAGCCGGGGGACAGCCGACTCCTCTGGGGCCAACGTCCTGACTTTC
>-|TRBJ1-1|TRBV2|-
CASSEARDTEAFF
TGTGCCAGCAGTGAAGCTCGGGACACTGAAGCTTTCTTT
>-|TRBJ1-2|TRBV30|-
CAWSVTTGNYGYTF
TGTGCCTGGAGTGTAACGACGGGAAACTATGGCTACACCTTC
>-|TRBJ1-3|TRBV28|-
CASTRALPRNTIYF
TGTGCCAGCACCAGGGCTCTCCCAAGAAACACCATATATTTT
>TRBD2|TRBJ2-6|TRBV15|-
CATPGGGGSGANVLTF
TGTGCCACCCCGGGGGGGGGTGGTTCTGGGGCCAACGTCCTGACTTTC
>-|TRBJ1-4|TRBV12-3/TRBV12-4|few
CASKAREEKLFF
TGTGCCAGCAAGGCCCGGGAGGAAAAACTGTTTTTT
>TRBD1|TRBJ2-7|TRBV5-1|-
CASSWGQSYEQYF
TGCGCCAGCAGCTGGGGACAGTCCTACGAGCAGTACTTC
>-|TRBJ1-1|TRBV7-8|-
CASSLVVRNPGTEAFF
TGTGCCAGCAGCTTAGTTGTTCGAAACCCGGGTACTGAAGCTTTCTTT
>-|TRBJ1-1|TRBV3-1/TRBV3-2|-
CASSQGRGTEAFF
TGTGCCAGCAGCCAAGGGAGGGGAACTGAAGCTTTCTTT
>-|TRBJ2-7|TRBV6-5|-
CSSRSQFSSYEQYF
TGTTCCAGCAGGTCACAGTTCAGCTCCTACGAGCAGTACTTC
>TRBD1|TRBJ1-1|TRBV5-1|-
CASSLGTGWTEAFF
TGCGCCAGCAGCTTGGGGACAGGGTGGACTGAAGCTTTCTTT
>-|TRBJ1-5|TRBV30|-
CAWSVSGKPQHF
TGTGCCTGGAGTGTATCGGGAAAGCCCCAGCATTTT
>TRBD1|TRBJ2-3|TRBV19|once
CASSIDQGAADTQYF
TGTGCCAGTAGTATAGATCAGGGGGCAGCAGATACGCAGTATTTT
>TRBD1|TRBJ1-2|TRBV7-2|once
CASTQMDRIGLNYGYTF
TGTGCCAGCACCCAAATGGACAGGATCGGACTTAACTATGGCTACACCTTC
>-|TRBJ1-2|TRBV5-8|once
CASSRRGYLDYGYTF
TGTGCCAGCAGCCGACGGGGGTATCTGGACTATGGCTACACCTTC
>-|TRBJ2-6|TRBV14|-
CASSQGRGLGANVLTF
TGTGCCAGCAGCCAAGGGCGAGGGTTAGGGGCCAACGTCCTGACTTTC
>TRBD1|TRBJ2-6|TRBV18|-
CASSPDRDLSGANVLTF
TGTGCCAGCTCACCGGACAGGGACCTCTCTGGGGCCAACGTCCTGACTTTC
>TRBD2|TRBJ2-7|TRBV7-9|-
CASSPGAGLAEKGYF
TGTGCCAGCAGCCCGGGGGCGGGACTAGCGGAAAAGGGGTACTTC
>-|TRBJ1-1|TRBV7-8|once
CASSLDRETEAFF
TGTGCCAGCAGCTTAGACAGGGAAACTGAAGCTTTCTTT
>TRBD1|TRBJ2-7|TRBV5-3|-
CARSRNWDRGPDEQYF
TGTGCCAGAAGCCGTAACTGGGACAGGGGTCCAGACGAGCAGTACTTC
>TRBD1|TRBJ1-4|TRBV5-1|-
CASGTGDEKLFF
TGCGCCAGCGGGACAGGGGATGAAAAACTGTTTTTT
>TRBD2|TRBJ2-3|TRBV3-1/TRBV3-2|-
CASSWGGGPEQYF
TGTGCCAGCAGCTGGGGCGGGGGGCCGGAGCAGTATTTT